A single sample gave rise to the 22 T cell receptor beta chains below, sequenced in a study of patients and donors after allogeneic stem cell transplantation. TCRdb processed the RT-PCR reads anew with MiXCR; each CDR3 protein has one entry. Among 920,000 or so distinct CDR3 sequences listed, roughly 18% were seen once. The sample consisted of blood, either unsorted or a sorted T cell fraction (not recorded which). The source of these receptors is a human donor who was either an allogeneic HSCT recipient or a stem cell or donor lymphocyte infusion donor (not recorded which). It is not recorded whose cells these are; they may come from a transplant donor.

This clonotype has just a few counts. V is TRBV24-1 and J is TRBJ1-2; the D is unclear. Trimming stripped 0 bases from V and 8 bases from J, with 12 bases between. Germline V gene data show CDR1 as KGHDR and CDR2 as SFDVKD. The CDR3 is 14 residues long. The CDR3 DNA is TGTGCCACCAGTGATTTGGGGGAACCCAAGGGCTACACCTTC. Translated, it gives CATSDLGEPKGYTF.

This clonotype was seen ten or more times. In DNA, the CDR3 is TGTGCCAGCAGCTTAGCGACGGGGAAAACCTATGGCTACACCTTC. Its protein is CASSLATGKTYGYTF. The chain carries TRBV7-8 and TRBJ1-2, with D unclear. CDR1 is SGHVS, CDR2 FQNEAQ, per germline. Trimming cost V 0 bases and J 4 bases, with 12 bases left between them. The CDR3 is 15 amino acids.

This clonotype turned up a few times. The rearrangement joins TRBV4-3 to TRBJ1-2, with 7 bases that match TRBD1. This CDR3 has 17 amino acids. The ends lost 0 bases at V and 1 base at J; junction bases unmatched: 8. Germline V gene data show CDR1 as LGHNA and CDR2 as YSLEER. CDR3 DNA: TGCGCCAGCAGCCAAGAGGACAGGACTACCAATAACTATGGCTACACCTTC. Protein sequence: CASSQEDRTTNNYGYTF.

There are a few counts of this clonotype. V usage is TRBV27 and J usage is TRBJ2-1, with 7 bases lining up with TRBD2. CDR3 length: 17 amino acids. Germline CDR1 reads MNHEY; CDR2 reads SMNVEV (reference sequence). V lost 6 bases to trimming and J lost 0 bases; unmatched junction nucleotides: 11. CDR3 in amino acids: CASRPSGMRGSYNEQFF. The CDR3 region has the DNA TGTGCCAGCAGGCCAAGCGGGATGCGCGGCTCCTACAATGAGCAGTTCTTC.

Only a few counts were recorded for this clonotype. This sequence joins TRBV7-7 and TRBJ2-7; TRBD2 matches 8 bases. The CDR3 extends over 15 amino acids. V was pared by 8 bases and J by 4 bases, with 13 bases of the junction left unmatched. Germline V gene data show CDR1 as SSHAT and CDR2 as FNYEAQ (reference sequence). The CDR3: CASWGTPGLEYEQYF. The CDR3 coding sequence is TGTGCCAGCTGGGGCACCCCGGGACTAGAGTACGAGCAGTACTTC.

There are a few counts of this clonotype. The chain links TRBV9 to TRBJ2-7; 11 bases line up with TRBD2. Germline loops: CDR1 SGDLS, CDR2 YYNGEE. J gave up 2 bases and V 1 base, and 2 bases lay outside the gene matches. The CDR3 spans 15 residues. DNA of the CDR3: TGTGCCAGCAGCGTACTAGCGGGAGGAACCTACGAGCAGTACTTC. As protein: CASSVLAGGTYEQYF.

For the CDR3, the DNA is TGTGCCAGCAGCTTCGGCAGGGGTGTATTACTTTCAGAGACCCAGTACTTC. Translating it yields CASSFGRGVLLSETQYF. V and J are TRBV7-9 and TRBJ2-5, with TRBD1 as a possible D gene (6 bases). Trimming removed 3 bases at V and 4 bases at J, with 21 bases between. This CDR3 is 17 amino acids long. Germline V gene data show CDR1 as SEHNR and CDR2 as FQNEAQ (reference sequence).

The chain employs TRBV5-1 and TRBJ2-1, with 16 bases lining up with TRBD2. J gave up 7 bases and V 3 bases, and 13 bases lay outside the gene matches. The germline V gene has CDR1 SGHRS and CDR2 YFSETQ. The CDR3 runs to 19 residues. The CDR3 region is CASSSLPGTSGRAGNEQFF. The DNA for the CDR3 is TGCGCCAGCAGCTCCCTCCCAGGGACTAGCGGGAGGGCCGGAAATGAGCAGTTCTTC. Full variable domain (outside the CDR3, taken from reference TRBV5-1 and TRBJ2-1): KAGVTQTPRYLIKTRGQQVTLSCSPISGHRSVSWYQQTPGQGLQFLFEYFSETQRNKGNFPGRFSGRQFSNSRSEMNVSTLELGDSALYLCASSSLPGTSGRAGNEQFFGPGTRLTVL.

The gene calls are TRBV9 and TRBJ2-5; D gene unclear. The germline V gene encodes CDR1 SGDLS and CDR2 YYNGEE. Trimming stripped 3 bases from V and 0 bases from J, with 12 bases between. CDR3 length equals 15 residues. CDR3 loop: CASSALNRYQETQYF. The CDR3 DNA is TGTGCCAGCAGCGCCTTAAACAGATACCAAGAGACCCAGTACTTC.

The J gene is TRBJ2-1, the V gene TRBV7-3; 7 nucleotides line up with TRBD2. Per germline, CDR1 SGHTA and CDR2 FQGTGA. The length of the CDR3 is 14 residues. V lost 5 bases and J lost 9; bases outside the gene matches: 10. DNA of the CDR3: TGTGCCAGCAGCGGGGGACTAAAATTGGGTGAGCAGTTCTTC. Amino acid sequence: CASSGGLKLGEQFF.

This sequence joins TRBV29-1 and TRBJ2-5, with 7 positions matching TRBD1. Trimming took 2 bases from V and 2 from J; bases not matched to a gene: 11. The CDR3 totals 16 residues. Germline V gene lookup returns CDR1 SQVTM and CDR2 ANQGSEA. CDR3 nucleotides: TGCAGCGTTGAACGGAGGCCAGGGGGAATACAAGAGACCCAGTACTTC. Translated, it gives CSVERRPGGIQETQYF.

The V and J genes are TRBV3-1 and TRBJ2-3; D might be TRBD2 (6 bases). The V gene's germline CDR1 is LGHDT and CDR2 YNNKEL (reference sequence). The CDR3 runs 14 residues. Trimming removed 4 bases from V and 6 bases from J, with 14 bases in between. The CDR3 coding sequence is TGTGCCAGCAGCCCAGCCGGGAGAAGCGATACGCAGTATTTT. This encodes CASSPAGRSDTQYF.

V usage is TRBV7-3 and J usage is TRBJ2-2, with TRBD2 matching 8 bases. CDR3 size: 16 residues. The V and J ends lost 1 base and 5 bases, in that order; junction bases with no gene match: 6. Germline CDR1 and CDR2: SGHTA and FQGTGA. The DNA for the CDR3 is TGTGCCAGCAGCTTAAACGGAGCGGGAGTGACCGGGGAGCTGTTTTTT. It codes for CASSLNGAGVTGELFF.

The J gene is TRBJ2-2, the V gene TRBV20-1; 10 bases match TRBD1. With 1 base clipped from V and 6 bases from J, the junction kept 2 bases outside the gene matches. In germline, CDR1 is DFQATT, CDR2 SNEGSKA (reference sequence). This CDR3 has 14 residues. CDR3 nucleotide sequence: TGCAGTGCTAGAGTCGGACAGGGGGCCGGGGAGCTGTTTTTT. Translated, it gives CSARVGQGAGELFF.

The sample holds many counts of this clonotype. The chain employs TRBV12-3 or TRBV12-4 and TRBJ1-5; D may be TRBD1 (5 bases). CDR3 length equals 17 residues. V was trimmed by 4 bases and J by 9 bases, leaving 25 bases between them. The CDR3 DNA reads as TGTGCCAGCAGTTCCGGTGGCAGGGCTGGGGTCATCGGGCCCCAGCATTTT. Protein sequence: CASSSGGRAGVIGPQHF.

This clonotype was seen only a few times. The CDR3 DNA reads as TGTGCCAGCTCACCAGGAAAGGACTTAACAGGGTTCTTC. Amino acid sequence: CASSPGKDLTGFF. The rearrangement links TRBV18 to TRBJ2-1; D assignment may be TRBD1 or TRBD2 (5 bases each). The germline V and J ends were trimmed by 2 bases and 15 bases, with 17 bases remaining between them. Germline V CDR1 and CDR2: KGHSH, LQKENI. The CDR3 has 13 amino acids.

The chain couples TRBV7-9 to TRBJ2-7; perhaps TRBD1 as D (6 bases). The CDR3 is 14 residues long. V was shortened by 1 base and J by 6 bases, with 13 bases between the two germline ends. Per the germline V gene, CDR1 is SEHNR and CDR2 is FQNEAQ (reference sequence). The CDR3, as DNA: TGTGCCAGCAGCTTAGGGCAGGGGTTTGGCGAGCAGTACTTC. It codes for CASSLGQGFGEQYF.

The chain carries TRBV29-1 and TRBJ1-1; TRBD1 matches 7 bases. Germline V gene lookup returns CDR1 SQVTM and CDR2 ANQGSEA. Trimming cost V 6 bases and J 8 bases; bases outside gene matches: 6. The CDR3 is 11 residues long. The CDR3 region is CSVTGSGEAFF. The CDR3 region has the DNA TGCAGCGTGACAGGGTCGGGGGAAGCTTTCTTT.

This clonotype was seen more than once but under ten times. This chain connects TRBV20-1 to TRBJ1-5, with D maybe TRBD1 (6 bases). CDR1 is DFQATT and CDR2 is SNEGSKA in the germline V gene (reference sequence). The CDR3 covers 16 residues. V was shortened by 3 bases and J by 2 bases, with 17 bases between the two germline ends. The CDR3 sequence: CSASPPGGLGNQPQHF. The CDR3 DNA follows: TGCAGTGCTAGTCCGCCCGGGGGGCTTGGCAATCAGCCCCAGCATTTT.

This clonotype was seen only a few times. J is TRBJ2-2 and V is TRBV7-3; 11 nucleotides line up with TRBD2. The CDR3 has 16 residues. In germline, CDR1 is SGHTA, CDR2 FQGTGA. V lost 5 bases to trimming and J lost 1 base; unmatched junction nucleotides: 3. CDR3 sequence: CASSTGLAVNTGELFF. CDR3 nucleotides: TGTGCCAGCAGCACGGGACTAGCGGTGAACACCGGGGAGCTGTTTTTT.

The table lists this clonotype with a few counts. The rearrangement uses TRBV7-2 and TRBJ1-5; 8 bases are shared with TRBD1. V was clipped by 1 base and J by 7 bases; unmatched bases: 3. This CDR3 has 14 residues. The germline gives CDR1 SGHTA, CDR2 FQGNSA. The CDR3 sequence: CASSLGRGHQPQHF. CDR3 nucleotide sequence: TGTGCCAGCAGCTTAGGCAGGGGGCACCAGCCCCAGCATTTT.

This clonotype showed up just a few times. V gene TRBV5-5 combines with J gene TRBJ2-2, with 9 bases lining up with TRBD2. CDR1 and CDR2 from the germline V gene are SGHKS and YYEKEE (reference sequence). The CDR3 covers 15 residues. V lost 3 bases and J lost 2; bases outside the gene matches: 2. The CDR3 reads CASSSTSGNTGELFF. The CDR3 DNA is TGTGCCAGCAGCTCGACTAGCGGAAACACCGGGGAGCTGTTTTTT.